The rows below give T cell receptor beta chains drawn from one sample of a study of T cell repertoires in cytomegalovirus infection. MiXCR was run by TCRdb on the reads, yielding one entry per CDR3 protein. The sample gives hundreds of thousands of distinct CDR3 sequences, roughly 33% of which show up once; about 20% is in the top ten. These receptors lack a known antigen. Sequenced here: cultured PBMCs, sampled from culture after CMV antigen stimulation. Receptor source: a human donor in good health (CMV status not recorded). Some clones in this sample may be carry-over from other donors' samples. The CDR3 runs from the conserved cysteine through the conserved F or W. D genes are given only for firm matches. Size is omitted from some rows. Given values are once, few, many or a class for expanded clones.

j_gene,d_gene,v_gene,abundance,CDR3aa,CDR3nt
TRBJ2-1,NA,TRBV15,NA,CATSRTVSYNEQFF,TGTGCCACCAGCAGGACAGTTTCCTACAATGAGCAGTTCTTC
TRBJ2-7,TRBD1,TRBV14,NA,CASSPTWGTGALEQYF,TGTGCCAGCAGCCCTACCTGGGGGACAGGCGCCCTCGAGCAGTACTTC
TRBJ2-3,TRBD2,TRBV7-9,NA,CASSGGSLAGADTQYF,TGTGCCAGCAGTGGTGGATCACTAGCGGGGGCAGATACGCAGTATTTT
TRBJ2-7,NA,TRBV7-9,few,CASSSPAGSFYEQYF,TGTGCCAGCAGCTCTCCTGCGGGGTCTTTCTACGAGCAGTACTTC
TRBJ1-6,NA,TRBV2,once,CASGLGSYNSPLHF,TGTGCCAGCGGATTGGGCTCCTATAATTCACCCCTCCACTTT
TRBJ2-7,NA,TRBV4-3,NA,CASSQAPGQGYEQYF,TGCGCCAGCAGCCAAGCCCCCGGGCAGGGCTACGAGCAGTACTTC
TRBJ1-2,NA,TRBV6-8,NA,CASSGDEPESYGYTF,TGTGCCAGCAGTGGGGACGAACCGGAGAGCTATGGCTACACCTTC
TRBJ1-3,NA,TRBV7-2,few,CASSFSPGGGGNTIYF,TGTGCCAGCAGCTTCAGCCCCGGGGGTGGCGGAAACACCATATATTTT
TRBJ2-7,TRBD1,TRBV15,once,CATSRPETKTGSHEQYF,TGTGCCACCAGCAGACCCGAGACTAAGACAGGGAGCCACGAGCAGTACTTC
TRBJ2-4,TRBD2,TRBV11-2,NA,CASRQWSGSSQNIQYF,TGTGCCAGCAGACAATGGAGCGGGAGCTCCCAAAACATTCAGTACTTC
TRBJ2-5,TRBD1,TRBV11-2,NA,CASSRQGHGGETQYF,TGTGCCAGCAGCCGACAGGGCCATGGGGGAGAGACCCAGTACTTC
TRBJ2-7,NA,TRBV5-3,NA,CASSLKTSEQYF,TGTGCCAGCAGCCTAAAGACTAGCGAGCAGTACTTC
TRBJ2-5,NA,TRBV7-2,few,CASSSLRLGRETQYF,TGTGCCAGCAGCTCCTTGAGATTAGGTCGTGAGACCCAGTACTTC
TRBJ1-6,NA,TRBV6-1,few,CASSQLDNSPLHF,TGTGCCAGCAGCCAACTAGATAATTCACCCCTCCACTTT
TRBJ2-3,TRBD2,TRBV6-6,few,CASSQSGGAEGTQYF,TGTGCCAGCAGTCAAAGCGGGGGGGCCGAGGGTACGCAGTATTTT
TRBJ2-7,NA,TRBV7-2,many,CASSPGIASYEQYF,TGTGCCAGCAGCCCTGGAATAGCCTCCTACGAGCAGTACTTC
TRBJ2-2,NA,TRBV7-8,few,CASSLVRQGGELFF,TGTGCCAGCAGCTTAGTCCGGCAGGGCGGGGAGCTGTTTTTT